This T cell receptor beta chain was retrieved from a study of cytomegalovirus exposure and HLA in healthy donors. Study-level points and caveats: The classifier, whose performance was assessed in both the original and validation cohorts, reportedly diagnosed cytomegalovirus status with high specificity and sensitivity. Exclusion applied to some V segments, including TRBV6-2 and TRBV6-3, as they were indistinguishable. The Asian-associated ancestry cluster reportedly had fewer N-insertions than the approximately 700-donor mean in a later analysis.

PCR employed 60 Vbeta and 13 Jbeta primers. Produced via immunoSEQ multiplex PCR; TCRdb's table is partial and in-frame only. The table lists roughly 140,000 clones, approximately 78% of them singletons. In the case of this clone: Its specificity is unknown.

The CDR3 extends over 14 amino acids. The germline V gene encodes CDR1 LNHDA and CDR2 SQIVND (reference sequence). V lost 6 bases, J lost 0 bases, and 5 bases stayed unmatched. The TCR originated in a woman aged 40 to 50 in good health and CMV-seropositive. The sequencing sample was made of PBMCs. This sequence joins TRBV19 and TRBJ2-7; TRBD1 matches 7 bases. CDR3 residues: CASRTGFGSYEQYF. CDR3 sequence (DNA): TGTGCCAGTAGGACAGGGTTTGGCTCCTACGAGCAGTACTTC.